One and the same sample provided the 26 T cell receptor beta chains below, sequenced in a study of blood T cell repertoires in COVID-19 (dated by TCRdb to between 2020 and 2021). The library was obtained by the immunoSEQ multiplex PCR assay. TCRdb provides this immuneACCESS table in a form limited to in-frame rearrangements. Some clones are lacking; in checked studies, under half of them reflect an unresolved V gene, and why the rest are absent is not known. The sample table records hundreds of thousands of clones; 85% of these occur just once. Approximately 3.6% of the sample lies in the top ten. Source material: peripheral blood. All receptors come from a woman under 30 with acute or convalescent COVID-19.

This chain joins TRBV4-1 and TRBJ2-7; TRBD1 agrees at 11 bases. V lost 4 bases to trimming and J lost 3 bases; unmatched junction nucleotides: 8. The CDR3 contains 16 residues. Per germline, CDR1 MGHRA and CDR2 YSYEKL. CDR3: CASSLGQGVLDYEQYF. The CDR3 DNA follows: TGCGCCAGCAGCCTGGGACAGGGGGTTTTGGACTACGAGCAGTACTTC.

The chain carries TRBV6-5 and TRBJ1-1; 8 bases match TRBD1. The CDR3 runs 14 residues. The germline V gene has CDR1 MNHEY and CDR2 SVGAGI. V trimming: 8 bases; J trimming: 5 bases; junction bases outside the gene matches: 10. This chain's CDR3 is CASGGGQGRTEAFF. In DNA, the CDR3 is TGTGCCAGCGGGGGAGGACAGGGTCGGACTGAAGCTTTCTTT.

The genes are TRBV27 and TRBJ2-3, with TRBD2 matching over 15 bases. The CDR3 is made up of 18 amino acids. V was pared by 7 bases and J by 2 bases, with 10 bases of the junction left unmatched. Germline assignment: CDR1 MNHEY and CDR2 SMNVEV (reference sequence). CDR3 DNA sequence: TGTGCCAGCACCAATCTGGGACTAGCGGGGGGTCACACAGATACGCAGTATTTT. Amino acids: CASTNLGLAGGHTDTQYF.

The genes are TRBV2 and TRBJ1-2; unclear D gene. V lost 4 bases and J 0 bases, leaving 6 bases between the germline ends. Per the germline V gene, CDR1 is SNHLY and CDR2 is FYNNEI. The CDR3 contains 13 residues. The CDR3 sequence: CASSGGPNYGYTF. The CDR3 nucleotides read TGTGCCAGCAGTGGCGGGCCTAACTATGGCTACACCTTC.

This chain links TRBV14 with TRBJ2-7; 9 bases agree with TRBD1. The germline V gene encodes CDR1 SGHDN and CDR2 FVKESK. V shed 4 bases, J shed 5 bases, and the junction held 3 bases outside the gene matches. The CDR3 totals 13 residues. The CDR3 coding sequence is TGTGCCAGCAGCCCCCGGGACAGGGACGAGCAGTACTTC. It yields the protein CASSPRDRDEQYF. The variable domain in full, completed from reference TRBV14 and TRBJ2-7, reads EAGVTQFPSHSVIEKGQTVTLRCDPISGHDNLYWYRRVMGKEIKFLLHFVKESKQDESGMPNNRFLAERTGGTYSTLKVQPAELEDSGVYFCASSPRDRDEQYFGPGTRLTVT.

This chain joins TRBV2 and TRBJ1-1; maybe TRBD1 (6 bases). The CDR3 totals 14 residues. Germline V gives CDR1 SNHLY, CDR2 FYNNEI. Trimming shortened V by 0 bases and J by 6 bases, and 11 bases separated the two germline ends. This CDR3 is CASSEARTAPEAFF. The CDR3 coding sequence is TGTGCCAGCAGTGAAGCCAGGACAGCCCCTGAAGCTTTCTTT.

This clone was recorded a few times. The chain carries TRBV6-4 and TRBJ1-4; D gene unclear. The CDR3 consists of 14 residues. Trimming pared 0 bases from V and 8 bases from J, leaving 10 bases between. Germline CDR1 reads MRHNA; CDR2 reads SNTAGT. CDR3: CASSDSGDPEKLFF. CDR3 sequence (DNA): TGTGCCAGCAGTGACTCCGGGGATCCAGAAAAACTGTTTTTT.

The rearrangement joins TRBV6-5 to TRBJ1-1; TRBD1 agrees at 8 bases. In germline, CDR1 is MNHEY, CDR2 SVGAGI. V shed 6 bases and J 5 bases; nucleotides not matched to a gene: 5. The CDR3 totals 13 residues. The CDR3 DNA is TGTGCCAGCAGGCTCCGACAGGGGACTGAAGCTTTCTTT. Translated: CASRLRQGTEAFF.

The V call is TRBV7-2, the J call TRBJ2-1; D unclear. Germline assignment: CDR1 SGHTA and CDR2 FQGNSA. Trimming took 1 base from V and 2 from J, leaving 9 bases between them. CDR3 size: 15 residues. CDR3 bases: TGTGCCAGCAGCTTAGGTGACTTTCCCTACAATGAGCAGTTCTTC. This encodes CASSLGDFPYNEQFF.

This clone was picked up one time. This chain's CDR3 is CASSFGGGLYNEQFF. The CDR3 region has the DNA TGTGCCAGTAGTTTCGGGGGAGGGCTATACAATGAGCAGTTCTTC. J is TRBJ2-1 and V is TRBV19; TRBD2 matches at 7 bases. Germline V lookup: CDR1 LNHDA, CDR2 SQIVND (reference sequence). Losses at the gene ends were 5 bases for V and 4 bases for J; bases not matched to a gene: 8. This CDR3 region has 15 residues.

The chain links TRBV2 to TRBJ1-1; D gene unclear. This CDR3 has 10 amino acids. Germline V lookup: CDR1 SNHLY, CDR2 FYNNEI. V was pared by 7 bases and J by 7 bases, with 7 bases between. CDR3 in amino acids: CASMTGEAFF. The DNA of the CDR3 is TGTGCCAGCATGACGGGTGAAGCTTTCTTT.

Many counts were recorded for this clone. Written as DNA, the CDR3 is TGTGCCAGCAGTGACACTAGCGGGGTCGATGAGCAGTTCTTC. It encodes CASSDTSGVDEQFF. The chain joins TRBV6-1 to TRBJ2-1; 10 nucleotides match TRBD2. CDR1 is MNHNS, CDR2 SASEGT, per germline. J gave up 8 bases and V 3 bases, and 4 bases lay outside the gene matches. The CDR3 sequence is 14 residues long.

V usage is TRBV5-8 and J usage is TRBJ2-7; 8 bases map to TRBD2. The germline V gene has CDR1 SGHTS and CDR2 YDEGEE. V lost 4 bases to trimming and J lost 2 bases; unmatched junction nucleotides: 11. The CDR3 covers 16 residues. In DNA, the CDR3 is TGTGCCAGCAGCCCTGGGGTGGCGGGGGGAGCCTACGAGCAGTACTTC. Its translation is CASSPGVAGGAYEQYF.

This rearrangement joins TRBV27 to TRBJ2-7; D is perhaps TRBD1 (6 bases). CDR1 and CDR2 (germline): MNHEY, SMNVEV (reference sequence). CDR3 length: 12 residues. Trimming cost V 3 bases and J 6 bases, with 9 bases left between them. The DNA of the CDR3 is TGTGCCAGCAGTTTGACAGGCCGCGAGCAGTACTTC. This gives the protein CASSLTGREQYF.

The chain's CDR3 is CASSRSTTNEKLFF. The CDR3 nucleotides are TGTGCCAGTAGTAGGAGTACAACTAATGAAAAACTGTTTTTT. The chain couples TRBV19 to TRBJ1-4; D not resolved. The V gene's germline CDR1 is LNHDA and CDR2 SQIVND (reference sequence). V was trimmed by 4 bases and J by 0 bases, leaving 6 bases between them. The CDR3 spans 14 residues.

The CDR3 bases are TGTGCTAGTGTCGTCACAGGAGATAGCAATCAGCCCCAGCATTTT. Translating it yields CASVVTGDSNQPQHF. The chain combines TRBV12-5 with TRBJ1-5, with D maybe TRBD1 (5 bases). Germline V gene sequence: CDR1 LGHNT, CDR2 FRNRAP. V was pared by 7 bases and J by 0 bases, with 13 bases between. The CDR3 is made up of 15 amino acids.

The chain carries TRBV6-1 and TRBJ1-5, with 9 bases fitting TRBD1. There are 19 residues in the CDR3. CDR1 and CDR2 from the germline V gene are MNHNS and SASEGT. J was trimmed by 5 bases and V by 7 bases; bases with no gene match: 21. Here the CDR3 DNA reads TGTGCCAGCACTGATCTGCGCTCTGGTAGGACAGGGGATGATCAGCCCCAGCATTTT. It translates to CASTDLRSGRTGDDQPQHF.

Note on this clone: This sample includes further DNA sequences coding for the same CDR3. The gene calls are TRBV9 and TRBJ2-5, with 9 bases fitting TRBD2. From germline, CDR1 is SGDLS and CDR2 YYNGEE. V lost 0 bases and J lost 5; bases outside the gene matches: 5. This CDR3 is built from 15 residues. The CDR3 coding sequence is TGTGCCAGCAGCGTAGGCGGGGGGGCCCGTGAGACCCAGTACTTC. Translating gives CASSVGGGARETQYF.

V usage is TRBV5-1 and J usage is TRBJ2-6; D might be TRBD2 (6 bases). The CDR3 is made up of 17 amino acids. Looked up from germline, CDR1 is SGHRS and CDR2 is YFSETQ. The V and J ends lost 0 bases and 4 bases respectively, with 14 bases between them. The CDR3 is CASSLGLVGRGANVLTF. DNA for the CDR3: TGCGCCAGCAGCTTGGGACTAGTTGGGCGGGGGGCCAACGTCCTGACTTTC.

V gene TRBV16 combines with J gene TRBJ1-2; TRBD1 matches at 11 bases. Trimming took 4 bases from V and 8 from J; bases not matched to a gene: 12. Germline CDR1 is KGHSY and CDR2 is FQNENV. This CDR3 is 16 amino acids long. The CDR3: CASSPRDRGISDGYTF. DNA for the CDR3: TGTGCCAGCAGCCCGAGGGACAGGGGGATTTCTGACGGCTACACCTTC.

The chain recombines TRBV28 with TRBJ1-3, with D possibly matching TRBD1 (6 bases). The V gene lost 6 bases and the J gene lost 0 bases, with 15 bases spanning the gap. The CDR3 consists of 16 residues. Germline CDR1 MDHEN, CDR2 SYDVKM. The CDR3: CASRSTGGFSGNTIYF. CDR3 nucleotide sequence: TGTGCCAGCAGATCGACAGGAGGCTTCTCTGGAAACACCATATATTTT.

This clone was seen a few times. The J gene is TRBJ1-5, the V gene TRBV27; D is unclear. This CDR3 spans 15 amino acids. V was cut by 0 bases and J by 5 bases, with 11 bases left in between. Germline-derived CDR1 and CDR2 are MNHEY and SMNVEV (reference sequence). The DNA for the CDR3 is TGTGCCAGCAGTTTATCGTCCACAGCCCATCAGCCCCAGCATTTT. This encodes CASSLSSTAHQPQHF.

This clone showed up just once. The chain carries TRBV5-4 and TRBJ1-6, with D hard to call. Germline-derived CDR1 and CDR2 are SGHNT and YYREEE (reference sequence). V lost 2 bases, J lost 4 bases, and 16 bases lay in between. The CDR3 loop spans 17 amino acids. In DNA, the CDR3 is TGTGCCAGCAGCTTAACGGGAGGACTAGCGTATAATTCACCCCTCCACTTT. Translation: CASSLTGGLAYNSPLHF.

The CDR3 DNA sequence: TGTGCCAGCAGCCAAGATGGCAGGGTATCGTTCTTC. This sequence encodes CASSQDGRVSFF. The J gene is TRBJ2-1, the V gene TRBV3-1 (or the pseudogene TRBV3-2), with TRBD1 as a possible D gene (5 bases). The germline gives CDR1 LGHDT, CDR2 YNNKEL (reference sequence). This CDR3 is built from 12 residues. V was trimmed by 0 bases and J by 15 bases, leaving 12 bases between them.

This CDR3 reads CASSFSGEQYF. The CDR3 coding sequence is TGTGCCAGCAGTTTTTCCGGCGAGCAGTACTTC. The chain has TRBV12-3 or TRBV12-4 and TRBJ2-7; D is uncertain. The CDR3 is 11 amino acids. Trimming left V 3 bases short and J 6 bases short, with 6 bases between.

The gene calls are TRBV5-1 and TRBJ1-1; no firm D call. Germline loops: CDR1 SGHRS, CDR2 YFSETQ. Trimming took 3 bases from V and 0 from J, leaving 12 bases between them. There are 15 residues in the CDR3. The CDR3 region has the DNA TGCGCCAGCAGCTCGAATCCCGGTATGAACACTGAAGCTTTCTTT. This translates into CASSSNPGMNTEAFF.